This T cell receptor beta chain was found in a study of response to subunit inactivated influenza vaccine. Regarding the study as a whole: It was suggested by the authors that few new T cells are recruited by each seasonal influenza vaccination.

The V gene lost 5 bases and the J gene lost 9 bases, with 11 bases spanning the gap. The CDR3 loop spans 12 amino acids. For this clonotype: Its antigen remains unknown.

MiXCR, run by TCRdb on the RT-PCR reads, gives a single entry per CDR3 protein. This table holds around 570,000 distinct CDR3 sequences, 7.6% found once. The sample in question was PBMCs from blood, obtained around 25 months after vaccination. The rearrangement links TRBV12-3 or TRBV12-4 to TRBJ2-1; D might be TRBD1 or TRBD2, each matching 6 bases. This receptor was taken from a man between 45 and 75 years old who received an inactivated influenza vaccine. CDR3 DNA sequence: TGTGCCAGCAGTGGGGGGCCAGGTGAGCAGTTCTTC. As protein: CASSGGPGEQFF.